A single sample gave rise to the 23 T cell receptor beta chains below, sequenced in a study of blood T cell repertoires in COVID-19. The repertoire was sequenced with immunoSEQ multiplex PCR; TCRdb's copy has only in-frame clones and lacks some. Among approximately 88,000 clones listed, about 80% were seen once. Sequenced input: peripheral blood. These receptors all stem from a human donor in a cohort sampled during active COVID-19.

This clone has a single count. The chain has TRBV29-1 and TRBJ2-7, with TRBD1 matching over 10 bases. The CDR3 contains 14 residues. From germline, CDR1 is SQVTM and CDR2 ANQGSEA. With 7 bases clipped from V and 2 bases from J, the junction kept 8 bases outside the gene matches. CDR3 sequence: CSADHGTGAYEQYF. In DNA, the CDR3 is TGCAGCGCTGACCACGGGACAGGGGCCTACGAGCAGTACTTC.

In nucleotides, the CDR3 is TGTGCCAGCAGCTTCGCGGGGGGCGGCTACACCTTC. Amino acids: CASSFAGGGYTF. This chain uses TRBV7-8 with TRBJ1-2; tentative D call: TRBD1 (6 bases). Trimming took 3 bases from V and 8 from J, leaving 10 bases between them. This CDR3 is 12 amino acids long. CDR1 is SGHVS and CDR2 is FQNEAQ in the germline V gene.

The chain joins TRBV19 to TRBJ2-5, with TRBD2 matching 9 bases. The CDR3 is 15 residues long. V shed 5 bases, J shed 4 bases, and the junction held 8 bases outside the gene matches. Germline CDR1 and CDR2: LNHDA and SQIVND (reference sequence). The CDR3 region is CASSAGGGYGETQYF. The CDR3 bases are TGTGCCAGTAGTGCGGGAGGGGGGTATGGAGAGACCCAGTACTTC.

V usage is TRBV4-3 and J usage is TRBJ2-7, with 7 bases fitting TRBD1. The CDR3 contains 14 residues. The germline V gene encodes CDR1 LGHNA and CDR2 YSLEER. V trimming: 6 bases; J trimming: 5 bases; junction bases outside the gene matches: 10. Written as DNA, the CDR3 is TGCGCCAGCAGTCACGTCCAGGGGGACCACGAGCAGTACTTC. Translated: CASSHVQGDHEQYF.

The chain carries TRBV6-5 and TRBJ2-4; perhaps TRBD2 as D (6 bases). Germline CDR1 is MNHEY and CDR2 is SVGAGI. V lost 3 bases and J 5 bases, leaving 11 bases between the germline ends. The CDR3 runs 14 residues. The DNA for the CDR3 is TGTGCCAGCAGTTATGGGGGGAGCCAAAACATTCAGTACTTC. Translation: CASSYGGSQNIQYF.

V gene TRBV7-9 combines with J gene TRBJ2-7, with D perhaps matching TRBD1 (6 bases). V lost 4 bases, J lost 3 bases, and 13 bases lay in between. CDR1 SEHNR and CDR2 FQNEAQ come from the germline V gene (reference sequence). CDR3 length: 14 amino acids. DNA of the CDR3: TGTGCCAGCAGCTACTCGACAGGTTACTACGAGCAGTACTTC. Protein product: CASSYSTGYYEQYF.

The chain recombines TRBV21-1 with TRBJ1-5; TRBD1 was called by the table and not checked on the DNA. TRBV21-1 is a pseudogene locus. CDR3 length: 18 residues. CDR3: CASSKGVRTGASNQPQHF. In DNA, the CDR3 is TGTGCCAGCAGCAAAGGTGTACGGACAGGGGCCAGCAATCAGCCCCAGCATTTT.

The J gene is TRBJ2-1, the V gene TRBV1; the table's D gene call, TRBD2, was not cross checked with the DNA. TRBV1 is flagged as a pseudogene. The CDR3 is made up of 18 amino acids. CDR3 in DNA: TGCACCAGCACCCCGGCTAGCGGGAGGCGAAACTCCTACAATGAGCAGTTCTTC. Its translation is CTSTPASGRRNSYNEQFF.

The genes are TRBV24-1 and TRBJ2-7; maybe TRBD2 (6 bases). This CDR3 has 14 residues. The germline CDR1 and CDR2 sequences are KGHDR and SFDVKD. V was shortened by 5 bases and J by 3 bases, with 13 bases between the two germline ends. The CDR3: CATSAAGEIYEQYF. Written as DNA, the CDR3 is TGTGCCACCAGTGCAGCGGGTGAAATCTACGAGCAGTACTTC.

This clone has a single count. The V call is TRBV24-1, the J call TRBJ2-2, with D possibly being TRBD1 (5 bases). V was cut by 7 bases and J by 6 bases, with 8 bases left in between. The CDR3 is made up of 12 amino acids. CDR1 is KGHDR, CDR2 SFDVKD, per germline. The CDR3 DNA is TGTGCCACCAGCTTGGGGCCCGGGGAGCTGTTTTTT. The encoded protein is CATSLGPGELFF.

The chain employs TRBV14 and TRBJ2-3; D possibly corresponds to TRBD2 (6 bases). Germline CDR1 and CDR2: SGHDN and FVKESK. CDR3 length equals 14 residues. V dropped 2 bases and J dropped 6 bases, with 12 bases sitting between them. The CDR3 loop is CASSQPGLWDTQYF. As DNA, the CDR3 is TGTGCCAGCAGCCAACCGGGACTTTGGGATACGCAGTATTTT. Full variable domain (missing parts from reference TRBV14 and TRBJ2-3): EAGVTQFPSHSVIEKGQTVTLRCDPISGHDNLYWYRRVMGKEIKFLLHFVKESKQDESGMPNNRFLAERTGGTYSTLKVQPAELEDSGVYFCASSQPGLWDTQYFGPGTRLTVL.

The CDR3: CASTTPRTGEETQYF. In nucleotides, the CDR3 is TGTGCCAGCACCACCCCTAGGACAGGGGAAGAGACCCAGTACTTC. This chain joins TRBV28 and TRBJ2-5; 9 bases are a match to TRBD1. This CDR3 spans 15 amino acids. With V trimmed by 7 bases and J by 3 bases, 9 bases remained unmatched. Germline V lookup: CDR1 MDHEN, CDR2 SYDVKM.

The rearrangement joins TRBV27 to TRBJ2-1; D might be TRBD2 (5 bases). V was pared by 5 bases and J by 0 bases, with 14 bases between. CDR1 is MNHEY and CDR2 is SMNVEV in the germline V gene (reference sequence). The CDR3 runs 16 residues. The CDR3 here is CASSLTGLSSYNEQFF. The CDR3 coding sequence is TGTGCCAGCAGTCTGACTGGACTGAGCTCCTACAATGAGCAGTTCTTC.

The chain carries TRBV7-3 and TRBJ2-3, with D uncertain. CDR3 size: 11 residues. The V end was cut by 6 bases, the J end by 3 bases, with 4 bases between. Germline lookup yields CDR1 SGHTA and CDR2 FQGTGA. The DNA of the CDR3 is TGTGCCAGCAGACAAACAGATACGCAGTATTTT. Amino acids: CASRQTDTQYF.

This chain connects TRBV5-4 to TRBJ2-7, with a weak D call TRBD1 (8 bases). The V end lost 1 base, the J end lost 6 bases, and 20 bases lay between the germline ends. This CDR3 has 16 residues. Per the germline V gene, CDR1 is SGHNT and CDR2 is YYREEE (reference sequence). The DNA for the CDR3 is TGTGCCAGCAGCTTGATCCCTTGGGGGGGGACAGGCGAGCAGTACTTC. Translation gives CASSLIPWGGTGEQYF. The variable domain in full, with the rest retrieved from reference TRBV5-4 and TRBJ2-7, is ETGVTQSPTHLIKTRGQQVTLRCSSQSGHNTVSWYQQALGQGPQFIFQYYREEENGRGNFPPRFSGLQFPNYSSELNVNALELDDSALYLCASSLIPWGGTGEQYFGPGTRLTVT.

This clone was detected once. V usage is TRBV6-5 and J usage is TRBJ1-4; D gene ambiguous. Germline V gives CDR1 MNHEY, CDR2 SVGAGI. V was clipped by 0 bases and J by 5 bases, with 7 bases between them. The CDR3 runs 14 residues. The CDR3 protein is CASSYSDSNEKLFF. The CDR3 DNA reads TGTGCCAGCAGTTACTCCGACTCCAATGAAAAACTGTTTTTT.

The chain uses TRBV19 and TRBJ1-1; D ambiguous. V lost 5 bases to trimming and J lost 1 base, with 11 bases between them. There are 14 residues in the CDR3. The germline gives CDR1 LNHDA, CDR2 SQIVND (reference sequence). The CDR3 region has the DNA TGTGCCAGTAGTCCCCTCCCGGGGAACACTGAAGCTTTCTTT. Protein: CASSPLPGNTEAFF.

V and J are TRBV2 and TRBJ2-7; TRBD2 matches at 10 bases. J was trimmed by 9 bases and V by 6 bases; bases with no gene match: 8. The germline gives CDR1 SNHLY, CDR2 FYNNEI. This CDR3 region has 13 residues. CDR3 bases: TGTGCCAGCAGCGGACTAGCGGCGGGTGGGCAGTACTTC. The encoded protein is CASSGLAAGGQYF.

This clone was counted a single time. This chain links TRBV6-2 or TRBV6-3 with TRBJ1-5; D not resolved. The germline V gene has CDR1 MNHEY and CDR2 SVGEGT. The CDR3 length is 16 residues. V lost 6 bases and J 5 bases, leaving 20 bases between the germline ends. The CDR3 region is CASSSGIRALDQPQHF. CDR3 coding DNA: TGTGCCAGCAGCTCGGGGATTCGGGCCTTAGATCAGCCCCAGCATTTT.

This chain connects TRBV4-3 to TRBJ2-2, with a tentative D call TRBD2 (6 bases). The CDR3 is 15 amino acids. Trimming shortened V by 0 bases and J by 7 bases, and 12 bases separated the two germline ends. The germline CDR1 and CDR2 sequences are LGHNA and YSLEER. The CDR3 DNA is TGCGCCAGCAGCCAAGATCGCGGGGTGGGCGGGGAGCTGTTTTTT. This gives the protein CASSQDRGVGGELFF.

V usage is TRBV3-1 (or the pseudogene TRBV3-2) and J usage is TRBJ1-1; 7 positions match TRBD1. After removal of 5 bases from V and 3 bases from J, the junction contained 9 bases not matched to a gene. Germline CDR1 is LGHDT and CDR2 is YNNKEL (reference sequence). This CDR3 region has 15 residues. The CDR3 protein is CASSLTGAGDTEAFF. CDR3 nucleotide sequence: TGTGCCAGCAGCTTAACAGGGGCGGGCGACACTGAAGCTTTCTTT.

The rearrangement joins TRBV24-1 to TRBJ1-5; D not certain. This CDR3 is 15 amino acids long. V was shortened by 7 bases and J by 4 bases, with 16 bases between the two germline ends. Germline CDR1 and CDR2: KGHDR and SFDVKD. CDR3 loop: CATSLHPVNNQPQHF. In DNA form, the CDR3 reads TGTGCCACCAGCCTGCACCCGGTCAATAATCAGCCCCAGCATTTT.

This sequence joins TRBV28 and TRBJ2-2; D is possibly TRBD2 (5 bases). CDR3 length: 16 amino acids. Germline lookup yields CDR1 MDHEN and CDR2 SYDVKM. Trimming pared 6 bases from V and 1 base from J, leaving 15 bases between. This CDR3 is CASRSDSGWNTGELFF. The CDR3 DNA reads TGTGCCAGCAGATCGGACTCCGGTTGGAACACCGGGGAGCTGTTTTTT.